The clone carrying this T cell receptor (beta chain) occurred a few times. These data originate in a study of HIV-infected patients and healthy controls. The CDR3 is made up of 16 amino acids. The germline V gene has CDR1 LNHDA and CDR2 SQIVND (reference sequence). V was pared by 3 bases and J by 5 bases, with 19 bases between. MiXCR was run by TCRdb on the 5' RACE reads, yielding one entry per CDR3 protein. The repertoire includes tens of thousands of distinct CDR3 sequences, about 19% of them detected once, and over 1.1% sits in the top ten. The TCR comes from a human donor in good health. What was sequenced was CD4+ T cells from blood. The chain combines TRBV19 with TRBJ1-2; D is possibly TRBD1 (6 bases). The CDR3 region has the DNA TGTGCCAGTAGTATTACGACCGGGACACTGCATTATGGCTACACCTTC. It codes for CASSITTGTLHYGYTF.